This note documents a single T cell receptor beta chain sequence. Its antigen is not known. The germline V and J ends were trimmed by 6 bases and 2 bases, with 17 bases remaining between them. The CDR3 is made up of 15 amino acids. Germline CDR1 and CDR2: MNHNY and SVGAGI (reference sequence). These data are taken from a study of shared clonotypes between healthy human individuals. Study outcomes and limitations: Blood was the sole source, and tissue repertoires probably differ.

Sequencing used immunoSEQ multiplex PCR; TCRdb keeps in-frame clones, though not all of them. The sample lists more than 2 million clones, more than 90% occurring once. The TCR sequence derives from a man younger than 30 in good health. Sample: naive CD4+ T cells sorted from blood. The subset was: CD45RA+ positively selected. J is TRBJ2-7 and V is TRBV6-6; D gene unclear. The CDR3 sequence: CASSPAGPRPYEQYF. For the CDR3, the DNA is TGTGCCAGCAGCCCCGCTGGGCCCCGGCCCTACGAGCAGTACTTC.